This TCR beta chain was sequenced during a study of blood T cells in healthy people across ages. This clonotype was observed a few times. The V gene's germline CDR1 is MNHEY and CDR2 SMNVEV (reference sequence). This CDR3 has 15 residues. With 0 bases removed from V and 5 bases from J, the gap between germline ends came to 11 bases. Using a J-beta primer mix together with a sample-barcoded 5' primer, a second PCR was run for roughly 6 to 12 cycles. Using its own MiXCR run on the 5' RACE reads, TCRdb lists one record per CDR3 protein. This sample has about 1.6 million distinct CDR3 sequences, with about 31% found just once.

Sequences were obtained from blood. The TCR was taken from a woman in her twenties or thirties in good health. V and J are TRBV27 and TRBJ1-5, with D possibly matching TRBD1 (6 bases). CDR3 in DNA: TGTGCCAGCAGTTTATCGCGGGGGCTTGATCAGCCCCAGCATTTT. Protein: CASSLSRGLDQPQHF.